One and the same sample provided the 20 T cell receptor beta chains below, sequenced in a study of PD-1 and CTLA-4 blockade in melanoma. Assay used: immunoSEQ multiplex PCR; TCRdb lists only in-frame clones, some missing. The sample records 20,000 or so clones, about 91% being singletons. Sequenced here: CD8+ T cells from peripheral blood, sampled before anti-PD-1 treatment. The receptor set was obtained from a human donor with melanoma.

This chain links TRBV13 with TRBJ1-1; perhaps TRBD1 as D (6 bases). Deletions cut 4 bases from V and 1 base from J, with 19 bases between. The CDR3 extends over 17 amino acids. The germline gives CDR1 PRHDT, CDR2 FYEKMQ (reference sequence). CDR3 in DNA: TGTGCCAGCAGCTCCCTAATCGACTCACAGGGGAACACTGAAGCTTTCTTT. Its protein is CASSSLIDSQGNTEAFF. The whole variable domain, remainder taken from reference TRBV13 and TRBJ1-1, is AAGVIQSPRHLIKEKRETATLKCYPIPRHDTVYWYQQGPGQDPQFLISFYEKMQSDKGSIPDRFSAQQFSDYHSELNMSSLELGDSALYFCASSSLIDSQGNTEAFFGQGTRLTVV.

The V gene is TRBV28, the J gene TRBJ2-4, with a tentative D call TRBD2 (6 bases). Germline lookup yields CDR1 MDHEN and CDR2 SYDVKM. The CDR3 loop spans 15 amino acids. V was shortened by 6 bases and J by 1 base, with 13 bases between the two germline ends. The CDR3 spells CASSLVGGAKNIQYF. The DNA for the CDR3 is TGTGCCAGCAGCTTGGTTGGGGGGGCCAAAAACATTCAGTACTTC.

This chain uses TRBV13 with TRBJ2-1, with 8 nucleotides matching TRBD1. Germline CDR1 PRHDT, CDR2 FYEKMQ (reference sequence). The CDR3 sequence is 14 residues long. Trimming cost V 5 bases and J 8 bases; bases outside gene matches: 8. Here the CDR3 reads CASSDGQGVDEQFF. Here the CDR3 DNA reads TGTGCCAGCAGCGACGGACAGGGTGTCGATGAGCAGTTCTTC.

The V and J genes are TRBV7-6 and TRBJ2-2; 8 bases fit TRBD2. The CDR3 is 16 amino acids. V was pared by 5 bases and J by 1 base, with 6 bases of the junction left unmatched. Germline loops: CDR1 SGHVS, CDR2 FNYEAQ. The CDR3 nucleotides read TGTGCCAGCAGCGACCGAAGCGGGGGGAACACCGGGGAGCTGTTTTTT. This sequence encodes CASSDRSGGNTGELFF.

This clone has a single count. The chain's CDR3 is CASSHSGWGNSPLHF. The CDR3 DNA reads as TGTGCCAGCAGTCACTCGGGCTGGGGCAATTCACCCCTCCACTTT. The rearrangement uses TRBV28 and TRBJ1-6; perhaps TRBD1 as D (5 bases). V lost 5 bases and J 7 bases, leaving 15 bases between the germline ends. The CDR3 contains 15 residues. CDR1 is MDHEN, CDR2 SYDVKM, per germline.

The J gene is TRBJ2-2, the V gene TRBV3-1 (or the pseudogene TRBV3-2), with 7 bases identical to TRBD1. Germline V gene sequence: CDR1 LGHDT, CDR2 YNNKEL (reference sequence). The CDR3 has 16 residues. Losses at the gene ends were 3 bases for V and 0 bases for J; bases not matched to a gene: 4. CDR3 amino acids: CASSHRGLTNTGELFF. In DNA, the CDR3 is TGTGCCAGCAGCCACAGGGGGTTAACGAACACCGGGGAGCTGTTTTTT.

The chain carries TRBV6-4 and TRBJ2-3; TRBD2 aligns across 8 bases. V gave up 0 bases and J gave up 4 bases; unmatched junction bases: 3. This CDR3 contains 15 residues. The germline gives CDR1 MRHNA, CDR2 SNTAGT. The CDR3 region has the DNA TGTGCCAGCAGTGACTCGGCGGGGGGATCAGATACGCAGTATTTT. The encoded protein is CASSDSAGGSDTQYF.

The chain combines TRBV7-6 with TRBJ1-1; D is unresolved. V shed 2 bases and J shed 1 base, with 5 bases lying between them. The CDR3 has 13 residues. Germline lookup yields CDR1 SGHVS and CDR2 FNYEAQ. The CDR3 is CASSLRGNTEAFF. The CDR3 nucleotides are TGTGCCAGCAGCTTAAGAGGGAACACTGAAGCTTTCTTT.

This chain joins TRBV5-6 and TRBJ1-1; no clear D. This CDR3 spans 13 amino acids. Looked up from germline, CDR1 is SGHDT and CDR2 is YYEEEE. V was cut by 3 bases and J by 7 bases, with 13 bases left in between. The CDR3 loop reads CASSSAGEVEAFF. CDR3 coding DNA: TGTGCCAGCAGCTCCGCCGGGGAGGTTGAAGCTTTCTTT.

The CDR3 protein is CASSLRDRGIYEQYF. The CDR3 bases are TGTGCCAGCAGCTTAAGGGACAGGGGAATTTACGAGCAGTACTTC. The chain couples TRBV7-9 to TRBJ2-7, with TRBD1 identical over 10 bases. Germline-derived CDR1 and CDR2 are SEHNR and FQNEAQ (reference sequence). The ends lost 2 bases at V and 4 bases at J; junction bases unmatched: 5. CDR3 size: 15 residues.

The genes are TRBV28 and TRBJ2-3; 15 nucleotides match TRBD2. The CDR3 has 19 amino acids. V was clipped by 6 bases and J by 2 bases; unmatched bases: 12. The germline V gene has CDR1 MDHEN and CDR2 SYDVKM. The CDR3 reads CASSPTGTSGGPPTDTQYF. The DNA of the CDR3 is TGTGCCAGCAGCCCAACCGGGACTAGCGGGGGGCCCCCCACAGATACGCAGTATTTT.

CDR3: CASSQDQTSYNEQFF. The DNA of the CDR3 is TGCGCCAGCAGCCAAGATCAGACGTCCTACAATGAGCAGTTCTTC. The genes are TRBV4-3 and TRBJ2-1; D gene ambiguous. The CDR3 is 15 amino acids. Germline lookup yields CDR1 LGHNA and CDR2 YSLEER. Trimming left V 0 bases short and J 1 base short, with 7 bases between.

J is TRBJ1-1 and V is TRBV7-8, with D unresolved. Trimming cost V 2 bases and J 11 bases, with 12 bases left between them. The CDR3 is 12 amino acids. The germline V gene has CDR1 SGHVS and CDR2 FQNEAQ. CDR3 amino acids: CASSLSTWWAFF. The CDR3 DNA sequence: TGTGCCAGCAGCTTATCGACCTGGTGGGCTTTCTTT.

The CDR3 sequence: CAISEPVSGANVLTF. DNA for the CDR3: TGTGCCATCAGTGAGCCGGTCTCTGGGGCCAACGTCCTGACTTTC. The V and J genes are TRBV10-3 and TRBJ2-6; D not resolved. The germline CDR1 and CDR2 sequences are ENHRY and SYGVKD. The CDR3 is 15 amino acids. Trimming took 2 bases from V and 0 from J, leaving 5 bases between them.

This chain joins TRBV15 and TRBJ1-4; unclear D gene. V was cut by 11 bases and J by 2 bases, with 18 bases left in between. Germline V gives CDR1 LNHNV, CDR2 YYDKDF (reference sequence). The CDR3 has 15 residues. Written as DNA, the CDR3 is TGTGCCTCTGGAGGCTCGTGGCAGACTAATGAAAAACTGTTTTTT. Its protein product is CASGGSWQTNEKLFF.

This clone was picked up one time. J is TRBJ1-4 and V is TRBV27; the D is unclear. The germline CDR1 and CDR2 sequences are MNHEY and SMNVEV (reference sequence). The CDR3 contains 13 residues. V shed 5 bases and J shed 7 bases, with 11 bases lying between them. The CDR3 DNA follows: TGTGCCAGCAGTGCCTGGGAATTTGAAAAACTGTTTTTT. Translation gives CASSAWEFEKLFF.

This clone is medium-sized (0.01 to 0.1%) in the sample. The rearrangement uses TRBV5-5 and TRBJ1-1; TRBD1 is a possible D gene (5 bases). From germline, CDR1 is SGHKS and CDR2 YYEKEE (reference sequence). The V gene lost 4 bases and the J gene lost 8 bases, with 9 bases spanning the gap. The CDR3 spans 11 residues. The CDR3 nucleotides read TGTGCCAGCAGCATCTGGGGCGAAGCTTTCTTT. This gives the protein CASSIWGEAFF.

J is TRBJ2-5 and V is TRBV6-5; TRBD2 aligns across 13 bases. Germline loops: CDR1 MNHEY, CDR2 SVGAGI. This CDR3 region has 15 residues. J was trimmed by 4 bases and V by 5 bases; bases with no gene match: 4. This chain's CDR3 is CASSTGTSGVETQYF. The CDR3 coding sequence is TGTGCCAGCAGTACTGGGACTAGCGGGGTAGAGACCCAGTACTTC.

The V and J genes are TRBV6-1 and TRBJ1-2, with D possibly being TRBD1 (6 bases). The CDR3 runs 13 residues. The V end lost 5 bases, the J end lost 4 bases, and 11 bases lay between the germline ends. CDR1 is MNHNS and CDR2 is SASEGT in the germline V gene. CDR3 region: CASSTGQLYGYTF. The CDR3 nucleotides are TGTGCCAGCAGTACCGGACAGCTCTATGGCTACACCTTC.

CDR3: CASSLANGNEQFF. The CDR3 bases are TGTGCCAGCAGCTTGGCAAATGGAAATGAGCAGTTCTTC. The chain carries TRBV5-8 and TRBJ2-1; no clear D gene. Deletions cut 0 bases from V and 7 bases from J, with 8 bases between. The CDR3 runs to 13 residues. The germline V gene has CDR1 SGHTS and CDR2 YDEGEE.